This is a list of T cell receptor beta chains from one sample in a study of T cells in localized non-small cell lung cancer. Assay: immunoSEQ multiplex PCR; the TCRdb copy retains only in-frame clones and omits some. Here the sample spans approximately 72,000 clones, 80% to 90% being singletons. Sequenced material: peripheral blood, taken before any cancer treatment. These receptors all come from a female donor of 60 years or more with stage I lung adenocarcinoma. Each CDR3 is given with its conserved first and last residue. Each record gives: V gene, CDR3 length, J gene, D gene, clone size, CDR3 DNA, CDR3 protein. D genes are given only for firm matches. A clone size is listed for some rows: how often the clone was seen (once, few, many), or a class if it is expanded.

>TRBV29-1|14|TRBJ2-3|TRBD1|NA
TGCAGCGTTGTTGGGGACAGGGTTGGAGATACGCAGTATTTT
CSVVGDRVGDTQYF
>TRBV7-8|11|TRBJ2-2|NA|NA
TGTGCCAGCAGCTTAAGAGGGGAGCTGTTTTTT
CASSLRGELFF
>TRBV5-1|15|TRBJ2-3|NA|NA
TGCGCTACAAGCCGAACAACGGCGGGCACAGATACGCAGTATTTT
CATSRTTAGTDTQYF
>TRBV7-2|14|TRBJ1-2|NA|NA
TGTGCCAGCAGCTTATCACCAGGGAACTATGGCTACACCTTC
CASSLSPGNYGYTF
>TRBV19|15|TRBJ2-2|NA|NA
TGTGCCAGTCGCCAAGGGACCATCGGAACCGGGGAGCTGTTTTTT
CASRQGTIGTGELFF
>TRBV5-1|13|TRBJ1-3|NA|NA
TGCGCCAGCAGCGCAAGCTCTGGAAACACCATATATTTT
CASSASSGNTIYF
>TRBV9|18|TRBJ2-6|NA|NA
TGTGCCAGCAGCACCCTGAGGGGGGAGGCCTCTGGGGCCAACGTCCTGACTTTC
CASSTLRGEASGANVLTF
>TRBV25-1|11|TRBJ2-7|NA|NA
TGTGCCAGCAGTGAGGATGGCGAGCAGTACTTC
CASSEDGEQYF
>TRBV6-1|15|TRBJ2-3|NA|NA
TGTGCCAGCAGTGAAGTACTTGGGGCAGCGGTTACGCAGTATTTT
CASSEVLGAAVTQYF
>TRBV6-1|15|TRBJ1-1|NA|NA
TGTGCCAGCAGTGATGGAGGGAAGCCTAGTTCTGAAGCTTTCTTT
CASSDGGKPSSEAFF
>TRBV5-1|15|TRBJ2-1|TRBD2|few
TGCGCCAGCAGCTTGTTGACTAGCGGGGGGAATGAGCAGTTCTTC
CASSLLTSGGNEQFF
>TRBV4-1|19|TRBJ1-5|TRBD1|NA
TGCGCCAGCAGCCAATCGTCCGGGACAGGATTTTATAGCAATCAGCCCCAGCATTTT
CASSQSSGTGFYSNQPQHF
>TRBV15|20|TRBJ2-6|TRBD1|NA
TGTGCCACCAGCAGCTGGAAGGGACAGGTGATCGGTCCTGGGGCCAACGTCCTGACTTTC
CATSSWKGQVIGPGANVLTF
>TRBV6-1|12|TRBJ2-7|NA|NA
TGTGCCAGCAGTGAACGAGGGGCCGAGCAGTACTTC
CASSERGAEQYF
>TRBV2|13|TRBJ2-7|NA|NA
TGTGCCAGCCTAGACAGTCCAAACTACGAGCAGTACTTC
CASLDSPNYEQYF
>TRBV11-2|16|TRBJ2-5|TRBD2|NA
TGTGCCAGCGCAGGACTAGCGGGGGGGCTGGGAGAGACCCAGTACTTC
CASAGLAGGLGETQYF
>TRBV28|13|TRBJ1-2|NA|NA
TGTGCCAGCAGTTTGGGCATCCGATATGGCTACACCTTC
CASSLGIRYGYTF
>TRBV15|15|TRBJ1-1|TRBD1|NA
TGTGCCACCAGCATTCGGACAGGGGGCCTTACTGAAGCTTTCTTT
CATSIRTGGLTEAFF
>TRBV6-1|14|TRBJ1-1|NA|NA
TGTGCCAGCAGTGACTGGACGGCGAACACTGAAGCTTTCTTT
CASSDWTANTEAFF
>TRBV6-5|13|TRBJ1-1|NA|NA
TGTGCCAGCAAGAGCGACACGAACACTGAAGCTTTCTTT
CASKSDTNTEAFF
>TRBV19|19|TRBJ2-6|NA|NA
TGTGCCAGTAGTTTTAGGACCTCCGGGCTGCTAGTTGGGGCCAACGTCCTGACTTTC
CASSFRTSGLLVGANVLTF
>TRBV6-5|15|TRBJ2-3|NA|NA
TGTGCCAGCGCCGGAGGGGACAGCCCCACAGATACGCAGTATTTT
CASAGGDSPTDTQYF
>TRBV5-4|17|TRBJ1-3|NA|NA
TGTGCCAGCAGCGCAAGACAGGATTCAATCTCTGGAAACACCATATATTTT
CASSARQDSISGNTIYF
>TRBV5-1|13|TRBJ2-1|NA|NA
TGCGCCAGCAGCCCGTACATAGCGAATGAGCAGTTCTTC
CASSPYIANEQFF
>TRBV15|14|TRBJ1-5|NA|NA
TGTGCCACCAGCAGAGGGGGGTTTGTTCAGCCCCAGCATTTT
CATSRGGFVQPQHF
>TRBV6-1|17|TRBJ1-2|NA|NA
TGTGCCAGCAGTGATGGCGGGGGGTTTGCCCAAGTTAGTGGCTACACCTTC
CASSDGGGFAQVSGYTF
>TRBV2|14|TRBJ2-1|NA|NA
TGTGCCAGCAGCCGGGCGAGCTCCTACAATGAGCAGTTCTTC
CASSRASSYNEQFF
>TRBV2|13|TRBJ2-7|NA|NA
TGTGCCAGCACGGTGTCAGACTCCTACGAGCAGTACTTC
CASTVSDSYEQYF
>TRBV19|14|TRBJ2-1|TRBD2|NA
TGTGCCAGTAGCAGGACTAGCGCAGACAATGAGCAGTTCTTC
CASSRTSADNEQFF
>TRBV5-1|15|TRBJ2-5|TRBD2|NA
TGCGCCAGCAGCCGCGAGCGGGGAGGAGGGGAGACCCAGTACTTC
CASSRERGGGETQYF
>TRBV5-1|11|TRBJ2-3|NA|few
TGCGCCAGCTTCCCCCGTGGAAGGCAGTATTTT
CASFPRGRQYF
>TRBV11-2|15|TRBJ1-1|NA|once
TGTGCCAGCAGCTTAGATTCTCTAAGAGAGGGGGAGGCTTTCTTT
CASSLDSLREGEAFF
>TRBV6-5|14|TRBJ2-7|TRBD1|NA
TGTGCCAGCAGTTCGGGACAGCGTATGTACGAGCAGTACTTC
CASSSGQRMYEQYF
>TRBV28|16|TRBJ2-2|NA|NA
TGTGCCAGCAGTTTGGGGCACCCCCGGGGGACCGGGGAGCTGTTTTTT
CASSLGHPRGTGELFF
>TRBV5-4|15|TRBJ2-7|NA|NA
TGTGCCAGCAGCTTGGGCTCCCCTACCTCTCGTGAGCAGTACTTC
CASSLGSPTSREQYF
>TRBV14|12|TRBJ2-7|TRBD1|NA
TGTGCCAGCAGCAGGGGGCTCTACGAGCAGTACTTC
CASSRGLYEQYF
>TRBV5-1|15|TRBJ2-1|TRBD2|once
TGCGCCAGCAGCCCTCAAGCGGGAGCGAGCGTTGAGCAGTTCTTC
CASSPQAGASVEQFF
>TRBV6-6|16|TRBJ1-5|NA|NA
TGTGCCAGCAGTACTTACGGGGGCAGGGGCAATCAGCCCCAGCATTTT
CASSTYGGRGNQPQHF
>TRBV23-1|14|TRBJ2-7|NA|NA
TGCGCCAGCAGTCGGGAGACTCGATCCCTACGGGAGTACTTC
CASSRETRSLREYF
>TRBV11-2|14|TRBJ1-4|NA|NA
TGTGCCAGCAGCCAGAGATGGGGGTATGAAAAACTGTTTTTT
CASSQRWGYEKLFF
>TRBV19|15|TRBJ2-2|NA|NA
TGTGCCAGTAGTAGCCCCCGACTAGACACCGGGGAGCTGTTTTTT
CASSSPRLDTGELFF
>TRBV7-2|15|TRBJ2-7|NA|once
TGTGCCAGCAGCTTTGTAAGGATTGGCGCCTACGAGCAGTACTTC
CASSFVRIGAYEQYF
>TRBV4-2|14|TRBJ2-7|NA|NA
TGTGCCAGCAGCCAGGGTAAGGGGTCCTACGAGCAGTACTTC
CASSQGKGSYEQYF
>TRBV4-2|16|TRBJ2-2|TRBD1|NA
TGTGCCAGCAGCCCCGGACAGGGACCGAACACCGGGGAGCTGTTTTTT
CASSPGQGPNTGELFF
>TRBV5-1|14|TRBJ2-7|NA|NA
TGCGCCAGCAGCTTGGACGCAGGGGAGAACGAGCAGTACTTC
CASSLDAGENEQYF
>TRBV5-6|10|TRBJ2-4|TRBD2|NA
TGTGCCAGCAGGGGGACTACCGATACCTTC
CASRGTTDTF